This TCR beta chain was identified during a study of OX40 agonist ivuxolimab in advanced cancers. Germline CDR1 SGHRS, CDR2 YFSETQ. The CDR3 is made up of 15 amino acids. Between the trimmed V and J ends, which lost 5 bases and 0 bases, there was a span of 15 bases. Study outcomes and limitations: Circulating CD4+ and CD8+ T cells showed clonal expansion by week 6 at 0.1 to 3.0 mg/kg.

The protocol was immunoSEQ multiplex PCR, while the TCRdb copy is restricted to in-frame clones and leaves out a portion. The repertoire has about 55,000 clones, about 88% of them found once; the top ten carry less than 2%. This clone was observed a few times. Its antigen is currently unknown. The chain has TRBV5-1 and TRBJ2-7, with no clear D. This clonotype was sampled from an adult with an advanced solid tumor such as melanoma, head and neck, liver or kidney cancer. The sample here was CD4+ or CD8+ T cells sorted from blood, taken in a trial of the OX40 agonist ivuxolimab. Here the CDR3 reads CASRLMETPSYEQYF. Here the CDR3 DNA reads TGCGCCAGCAGATTAATGGAGACCCCCTCCTACGAGCAGTACTTC. The complete variable domain, with remaining parts taken from reference TRBV5-1 and TRBJ2-7, reads KAGVTQTPRYLIKTRGQQVTLSCSPISGHRSVSWYQQTPGQGLQFLFEYFSETQRNKGNFPGRFSGRQFSNSRSEMNVSTLELGDSALYLCASRLMETPSYEQYFGPGTRLTVT.